This T cell receptor (beta chain) emerged from a study of blood T cells in healthy people across ages. Points from the study as a whole: With age, beta diversity per million T cells declined roughly linearly, significantly by 40.

This clonotype has only one observation. Its specificity is not known. The junction departs from germline at one end; a sequencing error may be responsible. The CDR3 is 17 amino acids. The draw of peripheral blood yielded roughly 9.1 milliliters from each donor. Next came a second PCR, run for roughly 6 to 11 cycles, which used a sample-barcoded 5' primer along with a J-beta primer mix. TCRdb fed the 5' RACE reads into MiXCR, producing one record per CDR3 protein. This table holds approximately 900,000 distinct CDR3 sequences, under 35% found once. Another study also made use of these data, one on T cells of mothers and their children. This second study says: The authors used all extracted RNA for cDNA synthesis, at roughly 1.5 ug per 15 ul.

This receptor was obtained from a woman between 40 and 55 years old in good health. Source material: blood. V and J are TRBV12-3 or TRBV12-4 and TRBJ1-2; D uncertain. The CDR3 DNA is TGTGCCGGCAACCTCTTTTTTTCGGGCAGGTCCGACTATGGCCACACCTTC. This encodes CAGNLFFSGRSDYGHTF.